Listed below are T cell receptor beta chains from one sample, sequenced in a study of blood T cell repertoires in COVID-19. The repertoire was sequenced with immunoSEQ multiplex PCR; TCRdb's copy has only in-frame clones and lacks some. The repertoire holds roughly 71,000 clones, with 88% as singletons. Sequenced: peripheral blood. The receptor set was obtained from a man aged 50 or older with acute or convalescent COVID-19. CDR3s include the opening cysteine and the closing phenylalanine or tryptophan. A D gene is named only where the DNA matches it firmly. Some rows mark clone size as missing; the rest say once, few, many or name a class of expanded clone.

clone size | J gene | D gene | V gene | CDR3 length | CDR3 protein | CDR3 DNA
. | TRBJ1-5 | . | TRBV7-6 | 16 | CASSLAGGRSNQPQHF | TGTGCCAGCAGCTTAGCTGGGGGGAGAAGCAATCAGCCCCAGCATTTT
. | TRBJ2-4 | TRBD1 | TRBV12-3/TRBV12-4 | 13 | CASSSGGKNIQYF | TGTGCCAGCAGTTCAGGGGGCAAAAACATTCAGTACTTC
. | TRBJ1-5 | . | TRBV2 | 14 | CASSVQMSNQPQHF | TGTGCCAGCAGTGTACAGATGAGCAATCAGCCCCAGCATTTT
. | TRBJ2-2 | . | TRBV7-2 | 16 | CASSSTTLIGSGELFF | TGTGCCAGCAGCTCGACGACTCTTATCGGTTCCGGGGAGCTGTTTTTT
. | TRBJ2-7 | . | TRBV6-1 | 12 | CASSESRSEQYF | TGTGCCAGCAGTGAATCCCGTAGCGAGCAGTACTTC
. | TRBJ2-2 | TRBD1 | TRBV2 | 15 | CASSDRTGGTGELFF | TGTGCCAGCAGTGACCGGACAGGGGGCACCGGGGAGCTGTTTTTT
. | TRBJ2-5 | . | TRBV2 | 13 | CASTQDRQETQYF | TGTGCCAGCACTCAAGACAGGCAAGAGACCCAGTACTTC
. | TRBJ2-7 | TRBD2 | TRBV5-1 | 14 | CASSSGTSGYEQYF | TGCGCCAGCAGCTCCGGGACTAGCGGATACGAGCAGTACTTC
. | TRBJ1-5 | . | TRBV18 | 16 | CASSPVGWGSNQPQHF | TGTGCCAGCTCCCCAGTGGGGTGGGGCAGCAATCAGCCCCAGCATTTT
. | TRBJ1-1 | . | TRBV21-1 | 17 | CASSNEGGGGMNTEAFF | TGTGCCAGCAGCAATGAGGGTGGAGGAGGAATGAACACTGAAGCTTTCTTT
. | TRBJ1-5 | TRBD1 | TRBV5-1 | 14 | CASSSRQGGQPQHF | TGCGCCAGCAGCTCCCGACAGGGTGGTCAGCCCCAGCATTTT
. | TRBJ1-3 | TRBD1 | TRBV27 | 16 | CASSLSRQGAGNTIYF | TGTGCCAGCAGTTTATCGCGACAGGGTGCTGGAAACACCATATATTTT
. | TRBJ2-3 | TRBD2 | TRBV6-5 | 15 | CASSRAGTSYDTQYF | TGTGCCAGCAGCCGAGCGGGGACTAGCTACGATACGCAGTATTTT
. | TRBJ1-1 | TRBD1 | TRBV2 | 15 | CASSWDRRGRTEAFF | TGTGCCAGCAGTTGGGACAGGCGGGGGAGGACTGAAGCTTTCTTT
. | TRBJ2-1 | . | TRBV6-5 | 14 | CASGFAGPTNEQFF | TGTGCCAGCGGGTTCGCGGGACCGACGAATGAGCAGTTCTTC
. | TRBJ1-1 | . | TRBV5-4 | 13 | CASSAGGVTEAFF | TGTGCCAGCAGCGCCGGAGGGGTCACTGAAGCTTTCTTT
. | TRBJ2-7 | TRBD2 | TRBV5-6 | 15 | CASSLAGRGAYEQYF | TGTGCCAGCAGCTTGGCCGGGCGGGGGGCCTACGAGCAGTACTTC
once | TRBJ1-6 | . | TRBV5-4 | 16 | CASSFAQGSYNSPLHF | TGTGCCAGCAGCTTCGCCCAGGGCTCCTATAATTCACCCCTCCACTTT
. | TRBJ1-5 | . | TRBV5-8 | 15 | CASSLGTPNRWPQHF | TGTGCCAGCAGCTTGGGGACACCAAACCGTTGGCCCCAGCATTTT
. | TRBJ1-5 | . | TRBV6-4 | 14 | CASSAEYSNQPQHF | TGTGCCAGCAGTGCGGAGTATAGCAATCAGCCCCAGCATTTT
. | TRBJ1-1 | . | TRBV5-8 | 16 | CASTFPGHLGVTEAFF | TGTGCCAGCACCTTCCCGGGACACCTTGGGGTCACTGAAGCTTTCTTT
. | TRBJ1-1 | TRBD1 | TRBV5-4 | 14 | CASSTGTVNTEAFF | TGTGCCAGCAGCACCGGGACAGTGAACACTGAAGCTTTCTTT
few | TRBJ1-1 | . | TRBV6-5 | 13 | CASSYGGSTEAFF | TGTGCCAGCAGTTACGGCGGTTCCACTGAAGCTTTCTTT
. | TRBJ2-7 | . | TRBV14 | 13 | CASSQRGYYEQYF | TGTGCCAGCAGCCAACGGGGGTATTACGAGCAGTACTTC
. | TRBJ2-7 | . | TRBV5-1 | 14 | CASSFKTDTYEQYF | TGCGCCAGCAGCTTCAAGACAGATACCTACGAGCAGTACTTC
. | TRBJ2-7 | TRBD1 | TRBV29-1 | 13 | CSVEEGQRYEQYF | TGCAGCGTTGAAGAGGGACAGCGCTACGAGCAGTACTTC
once | TRBJ2-7 | TRBD1 | TRBV6-6 | 15 | CASRQTGQESYEQYF | TGTGCCAGCAGACAGACAGGGCAAGAATCCTACGAGCAGTACTTC
. | TRBJ2-3 | . | TRBV4-1 | 16 | CASSQVGTIGTDTQYF | TGCGCCAGCAGCCAAGTCGGCACCATCGGGACAGATACGCAGTATTTT
. | TRBJ1-1 | TRBD1 | TRBV6-2/TRBV6-3 | 14 | CASSYSTGVTEAFF | TGTGCCAGCAGTTACTCGACAGGGGTCACTGAAGCTTTCTTT